This TCR beta chain originates from a study of blood T cells in healthy people across ages. Study outcomes and limitations: The study found more naive CD4+ cells and higher diversity in long-lived than aged donors.

Germline V lookup: CDR1 SNHLY, CDR2 FYNNEI. V lost 3 bases to trimming and J lost 10 bases, with 13 bases between them. The CDR3 sequence is 13 residues long. On this clonotype itself: What it recognizes is unknown.

The authors ran a second PCR of about 7 to 11 cycles using a sample-barcoded 5' primer and a J-beta primer mix. Researchers report that a template-switch adaptor with 12 random nucleotides tagged each cDNA molecule. A single record per CDR3 protein comes from TCRdb applying MiXCR to the 5' RACE reads. The sample includes hundreds of thousands of distinct CDR3 sequences, around 45% of them seen just once. The receptor comes from a woman aged 60-75 years in good health. This sequence joins TRBV2 and TRBJ2-1; no firm D call. The sample was blood. The CDR3 coding sequence is TGTGCCAGCAGTGAGTTCCCGAGTGGGGAGCAGTTCTTC. It translates to CASSEFPSGEQFF.